These 10 T cell receptor beta chains were all obtained from the same sample, sequenced in a study of response to subunit inactivated influenza vaccine. Each CDR3 protein is one row after TCRdb ran MiXCR on the RT-PCR reads. The sample includes about 570,000 distinct CDR3 sequences, around 10% of them seen just once. This same sample was also part of a study on T cells expressing NK-cell markers. Per that paper: TCR beta cDNA was made by 5'RACE template switching with UMIs.

This material consisted of PBMCs from blood, taken on the day of vaccination. The receptors were sampled from a man between 50 and 59 years old who received an inactivated influenza vaccine.

The rearrangement joins TRBV13 to TRBJ2-7, with unresolved D. Trimming cost V 4 bases and J 3 bases, with 10 bases left between them. Germline V gives CDR1 PRHDT, CDR2 FYEKMQ (reference sequence). This CDR3 is 13 amino acids long. CDR3 in amino acids: CASSSDGFYEQYF. CDR3 in DNA: TGTGCCAGCAGCTCGGACGGATTCTACGAGCAGTACTTC.

This sequence joins TRBV20-1 and TRBJ1-4; D is uncertain. V was shortened by 2 bases and J by 5 bases, with 6 bases between the two germline ends. Per germline, CDR1 DFQATT and CDR2 SNEGSKA (reference sequence). The CDR3 has 12 amino acids. The CDR3 protein is CSARKPNEKLFF. The CDR3 DNA follows: TGCAGTGCTAGAAAGCCGAATGAAAAACTGTTTTTT.

This clonotype was picked up a small number of times. The CDR3 DNA sequence: TGTGCCAGCAGCCCTAGGGGGGGACTAGAAAACAATGAGCAGTTCTTC. This gives the protein CASSPRGGLENNEQFF. The genes are TRBV7-3 and TRBJ2-1; 8 bases match TRBD2. Germline V CDR1 and CDR2: SGHTA, FQGTGA. Unmatched junction bases numbered 11, after V lost 5 bases and J lost 5 bases. This CDR3 is 16 amino acids long. The full variable domain, with the rest looked up from reference TRBV7-3 and TRBJ2-1, is GAGVSQTPSNKVTEKGKYVELRCDPISGHTALYWYRQSLGQGPEFLIYFQGTGAADDSGLPNDRFFAVRPEGSVSTLKIQRTERGDSAVYLCASSPRGGLENNEQFFGPGTRLTVL.

J is TRBJ1-2 and V is TRBV20-1; D is perhaps TRBD1 (5 bases). CDR1 and CDR2 from the germline V gene are DFQATT and SNEGSKA (reference sequence). CDR3 length: 12 residues. The V end was cut by 4 bases, the J end by 2 bases, with 8 bases between. This CDR3 is CSATEGNYGYTF. For the CDR3, the DNA is TGCAGTGCTACTGAGGGGAACTATGGCTACACCTTC.

This clonotype was counted ten times or more. The chain has TRBV10-3 and TRBJ1-1; 12 positions agree with TRBD1. Trimming cost V 7 bases and J 8 bases; bases outside gene matches: 5. Germline loops: CDR1 ENHRY, CDR2 SYGVKD. The CDR3 consists of 13 residues. The CDR3 sequence: CAIMGQGAEEAFF. The CDR3 bases are TGTGCCATCATGGGACAGGGGGCGGAGGAAGCTTTCTTT.

Sample share makes this clonotype medium-sized. The V call is TRBV12-3 or TRBV12-4, the J call TRBJ2-1; D remains ambiguous. The CDR3 extends over 14 amino acids. V gave up 1 base and J gave up 2 bases, with 6 bases separating them. The CDR3 here is CASSLDSTYNEQFF. As DNA, the CDR3 is TGTGCCAGCAGTTTAGACAGTACCTACAATGAGCAGTTCTTC.

V is TRBV24-1 and J is TRBJ2-2; D remains ambiguous. The CDR3 totals 18 residues. V shed 4 bases and J shed 5 bases, with 22 bases lying between them. Germline V CDR1 and CDR2: KGHDR, SFDVKD. The CDR3 bases are TGTGCCACCAGTGACCGTTCAAAGAACCCGACAAGGACCGGGGAGCTGTTTTTT. It is translated as CATSDRSKNPTRTGELFF.

The chain recombines TRBV20-1 with TRBJ2-7; TRBD1 matches at 10 bases. CDR1 is DFQATT and CDR2 is SNEGSKA in the germline V gene (reference sequence). The length of the CDR3 is 16 residues. Germline trimming cut 5 bases from V and 3 bases from J; bases unmatched to any gene: 13. This CDR3 is CSAPSTPGTGDYEQYF. CDR3 bases: TGCAGTGCTCCATCAACTCCCGGGACAGGGGACTACGAGCAGTACTTC.

The chain couples TRBV6-5 to TRBJ2-3; TRBD2 matches 7 bases. From germline, CDR1 is MNHEY and CDR2 SVGAGI. The length of the CDR3 is 15 residues. Trimming took 2 bases from V and 5 from J; bases not matched to a gene: 7. CDR3 protein: CASSYGGVLGDTQYF. For the CDR3, the DNA is TGTGCCAGCAGTTACGGGGGGGTATTGGGAGATACGCAGTATTTT.

This clonotype was detected ten times or more. CDR3 DNA: TGTGCCATCAGTGAGCCGGGACTAGCCCACAATGAGCAGTTCTTC. Translation gives CAISEPGLAHNEQFF. V and J are TRBV10-3 and TRBJ2-1, with 9 bases that match TRBD2. From germline, CDR1 is ENHRY and CDR2 SYGVKD. V lost 2 bases, J lost 5 bases, and 4 bases stayed unmatched. There are 15 residues in the CDR3.